Listed below are T cell receptor beta chains from one sample, sequenced in a study of radiotherapy plus CTLA-4 blockade in lung cancer. Measured with immunoSEQ multiplex PCR; TCRdb has only the in-frame clones, and not every one. The sample yields roughly 30,000 clones, about 76% seen once. This specimen was peripheral blood, taken from a patient treated with radiotherapy plus ipilimumab. The receptor source for this set is a human donor with non-small cell lung cancer that progressed on radiotherapy plus ipilimumab. Each CDR3 is given with its conserved first and last residue. Fields, in order: CDR3 protein, CDR3 DNA, J gene, D gene, CDR3 length, clone size, V gene. D genes are given only for firm matches. Only some rows state a clone size, as once, few, many or a class for expanded clones.

CDR3aa: CASSLTSGGALDTQYF; CDR3nt: TGTGCCAGCAGTTTGACTAGCGGGGGGGCCCTAGATACGCAGTATTTT; j_gene: TRBJ2-3; d_gene: TRBD2; len: 16; abundance: once; v_gene: TRBV6-4
CDR3aa: CASSQGDRPVYEQYF; CDR3nt: TGCGCCAGCAGCCAAGGGGACAGGCCCGTTTACGAGCAGTACTTC; j_gene: TRBJ2-7; d_gene: TRBD1; len: 15; abundance: few; v_gene: TRBV4-1
CDR3aa: CATRDRGDYEQYF; CDR3nt: TGTGCCACTCGGGACAGGGGGGACTACGAGCAGTACTTC; j_gene: TRBJ2-7; d_gene: TRBD1; len: 13; abundance: NA; v_gene: TRBV19
CDR3aa: CASSFRGGRTDTQYF; CDR3nt: TGTGCCAGCAGTTTTCGGGGGGGCCGGACAGATACGCAGTATTTT; j_gene: TRBJ2-3; d_gene: TRBD2; len: 15; abundance: once; v_gene: TRBV28
CDR3aa: CASSRSVEKTGELFF; CDR3nt: TGCGCCAGCAGCCGATCGGTTGAAAAGACCGGGGAGCTGTTTTTT; j_gene: TRBJ2-2; d_gene: NA; len: 15; abundance: NA; v_gene: TRBV4-1
CDR3aa: CASRGAGGLYEQYF; CDR3nt: TGTGCCAGCAGAGGAGCGGGAGGCCTCTACGAGCAGTACTTC; j_gene: TRBJ2-7; d_gene: NA; len: 14; abundance: few; v_gene: TRBV21-1
CDR3aa: CASSNGGTLNTEAFF; CDR3nt: TGTGCCAGCAGTAACGGAGGGACACTGAACACTGAAGCTTTCTTT; j_gene: TRBJ1-1; d_gene: NA; len: 15; abundance: NA; v_gene: TRBV6-1
CDR3aa: CASSGVSSYNEQFF; CDR3nt: TGTGCCAGCAGCGGGGTTAGCTCCTACAATGAGCAGTTCTTC; j_gene: TRBJ2-1; d_gene: NA; len: 14; abundance: NA; v_gene: TRBV9
CDR3aa: CASRTGQSLSYGYTF; CDR3nt: TGTGCCAGCAGAACGGGACAGTCCTTAAGCTATGGCTACACCTTC; j_gene: TRBJ1-2; d_gene: TRBD1; len: 15; abundance: NA; v_gene: TRBV6-6
CDR3aa: CASSLVTGGGRNYGYTF; CDR3nt: TGTGCCAGCAGCTTGGTTACTGGGGGCGGGCGGAACTATGGCTACACCTTC; j_gene: TRBJ1-2; d_gene: NA; len: 17; abundance: NA; v_gene: TRBV5-5
CDR3aa: CASSLGRNSNQPQHF; CDR3nt: TGTGCCAGCAGCTTAGGGCGGAATAGCAATCAGCCCCAGCATTTT; j_gene: TRBJ1-5; d_gene: NA; len: 15; abundance: NA; v_gene: TRBV13
CDR3aa: CASSLGDTSNQPQHF; CDR3nt: TGTGCCAGCAGCTTGGGTGACACTAGCAATCAGCCCCAGCATTTT; j_gene: TRBJ1-5; d_gene: NA; len: 15; abundance: NA; v_gene: TRBV5-8
CDR3aa: CASQPRTGPQETQYF; CDR3nt: TGTGCCAGTCAACCCCGGACAGGGCCCCAAGAGACCCAGTACTTC; j_gene: TRBJ2-5; d_gene: TRBD1; len: 15; abundance: NA; v_gene: TRBV28
CDR3aa: CASSSGTGKGSYTF; CDR3nt: TGTGCCAGCAGCTCCGGGACAGGGAAAGGAAGCTACACCTTC; j_gene: TRBJ1-2; d_gene: TRBD1; len: 14; abundance: NA; v_gene: TRBV6-5
CDR3aa: CASSYSGQGLPYGYTF; CDR3nt: TGTGCCAGCAGTTACTCGGGACAGGGTCTCCCCTATGGCTACACCTTC; j_gene: TRBJ1-2; d_gene: TRBD1; len: 16; abundance: NA; v_gene: TRBV6-6
CDR3aa: CASSKSRIPSYEQYF; CDR3nt: TGTGCCAGCAGTAAGAGCCGGATCCCCTCCTACGAGCAGTACTTC; j_gene: TRBJ2-7; d_gene: NA; len: 15; abundance: NA; v_gene: TRBV6-1
CDR3aa: CASRRAQVANEKLFF; CDR3nt: TGTGCCAGCAGGAGAGCCCAGGTGGCTAATGAAAAACTGTTTTTT; j_gene: TRBJ1-4; d_gene: NA; len: 15; abundance: NA; v_gene: TRBV6-1
CDR3aa: CASLDLGTGKNIQYF; CDR3nt: TGTGCCAGTCTCGACCTAGGGACAGGGAAAAACATTCAGTACTTC; j_gene: TRBJ2-4; d_gene: TRBD1; len: 15; abundance: NA; v_gene: TRBV6-4
CDR3aa: CAISESGLGTDTQYF; CDR3nt: TGTGCCATCAGTGAGTCAGGGTTGGGGACAGATACGCAGTATTTT; j_gene: TRBJ2-3; d_gene: NA; len: 15; abundance: NA; v_gene: TRBV10-3
CDR3aa: CATSRAITLNEKLFF; CDR3nt: TGTGCCACCAGCAGAGCAATCACCCTTAATGAAAAACTGTTTTTT; j_gene: TRBJ1-4; d_gene: NA; len: 15; abundance: NA; v_gene: TRBV15
CDR3aa: CASSQDKGSLTDQPQHF; CDR3nt: TGCGCCAGCAGCCAAGATAAGGGCAGTTTAACCGATCAGCCCCAGCATTTT; j_gene: TRBJ1-5; d_gene: NA; len: 17; abundance: NA; v_gene: TRBV4-1
CDR3aa: CASSSLGETQYF; CDR3nt: TGTGCCAGCAGCTCGTTAGGGGAGACCCAGTACTTC; j_gene: TRBJ2-5; d_gene: NA; len: 12; abundance: NA; v_gene: TRBV11-2
CDR3aa: CASSLDVVTGYGYTF; CDR3nt: TGTGCCAGCAGCTTAGATGTCGTAACGGGCTATGGCTACACCTTC; j_gene: TRBJ1-2; d_gene: NA; len: 15; abundance: few; v_gene: TRBV7-8
CDR3aa: CASTRDSSSYNEQFF; CDR3nt: TGTGCCAGCACCAGGGACTCGAGCTCCTACAATGAGCAGTTCTTC; j_gene: TRBJ2-1; d_gene: NA; len: 15; abundance: NA; v_gene: TRBV7-8
CDR3aa: CASSLDRGETQYF; CDR3nt: TGTGCCAGCTCTCTGGACAGGGGGGAGACCCAGTACTTC; j_gene: TRBJ2-5; d_gene: TRBD1; len: 13; abundance: NA; v_gene: TRBV18
CDR3aa: CASSYGTGKGYTF; CDR3nt: TGTGCCAGCAGCTACGGGACAGGGAAGGGCTACACCTTC; j_gene: TRBJ1-2; d_gene: TRBD1; len: 13; abundance: NA; v_gene: TRBV7-3
CDR3aa: CASSISLPREQYF; CDR3nt: TGTGCCAGTAGTATAAGCCTACCCCGCGAGCAGTACTTC; j_gene: TRBJ2-7; d_gene: NA; len: 13; abundance: NA; v_gene: TRBV19
CDR3aa: CASSELPGTKTYNEQFF; CDR3nt: TGTGCCAGCAGTGAGCTCCCTGGGACTAAGACCTACAATGAGCAGTTCTTC; j_gene: TRBJ2-1; d_gene: TRBD2; len: 17; abundance: NA; v_gene: TRBV6-1
CDR3aa: CASSESTGQGRNEQFF; CDR3nt: TGCGCCAGCAGTGAGTCGACGGGACAGGGGAGAAATGAGCAGTTCTTC; j_gene: TRBJ2-1; d_gene: TRBD1; len: 16; abundance: once; v_gene: TRBV10-1
CDR3aa: CASNDPGGPGTEAFF; CDR3nt: TGTGCCAGCAATGACCCGGGGGGGCCAGGCACTGAAGCTTTCTTT; j_gene: TRBJ1-1; d_gene: NA; len: 15; abundance: NA; v_gene: TRBV28
CDR3aa: CASSQDGTGNTEAFF; CDR3nt: TGCGCCAGCAGCCAAGATGGGACAGGAAACACTGAAGCTTTCTTT; j_gene: TRBJ1-1; d_gene: TRBD1; len: 15; abundance: NA; v_gene: TRBV4-3
CDR3aa: CASNGFQETQYF; CDR3nt: TGTGCCAGCAACGGATTTCAAGAGACCCAGTACTTC; j_gene: TRBJ2-5; d_gene: NA; len: 12; abundance: NA; v_gene: TRBV25-1
CDR3aa: CASSRTVAVGADTQYF; CDR3nt: TGTGCCAGCAGTCGAACCGTGGCGGTTGGGGCAGATACGCAGTATTTT; j_gene: TRBJ2-3; d_gene: NA; len: 16; abundance: NA; v_gene: TRBV27
CDR3aa: CASSLYRGNTEAFF; CDR3nt: TGTGCCAGCAGCTTGTACAGGGGGAACACTGAAGCTTTCTTT; j_gene: TRBJ1-1; d_gene: TRBD1; len: 14; abundance: NA; v_gene: TRBV7-8
CDR3aa: CASSQEDRRTEAFF; CDR3nt: TGCGCCAGCAGCCAAGAAGACAGGAGGACTGAAGCTTTCTTT; j_gene: TRBJ1-1; d_gene: NA; len: 14; abundance: NA; v_gene: TRBV4-1
CDR3aa: CASSSQQAPNTGELFF; CDR3nt: TGTGCCAGCAGCTCTCAACAGGCGCCGAACACCGGGGAGCTGTTTTTT; j_gene: TRBJ2-2; d_gene: NA; len: 16; abundance: NA; v_gene: TRBV5-4
CDR3aa: CASSLSENTEAFF; CDR3nt: TGTGCCAGCAGTTTATCGGAGAACACTGAAGCTTTCTTT; j_gene: TRBJ1-1; d_gene: NA; len: 13; abundance: NA; v_gene: TRBV27
CDR3aa: CASRGSYNEQFF; CDR3nt: TGTGCCAGCAGGGGTTCCTACAATGAGCAGTTCTTC; j_gene: TRBJ2-1; d_gene: NA; len: 12; abundance: NA; v_gene: TRBV27
CDR3aa: CASRERGGGGYTF; CDR3nt: TGTGCCAGCAGAGAGAGAGGGGGCGGTGGCTACACCTTC; j_gene: TRBJ1-2; d_gene: TRBD1; len: 13; abundance: NA; v_gene: TRBV6-1
CDR3aa: CASSLVPGEGTGANVLTF; CDR3nt: TGTGCCAGCAGCTTGGTACCCGGGGAAGGAACTGGGGCCAACGTCCTGACTTTC; j_gene: TRBJ2-6; d_gene: NA; len: 18; abundance: NA; v_gene: TRBV5-5
CDR3aa: CASRYLPNTEAFF; CDR3nt: TGTGCCAGTAGGTACCTCCCGAACACTGAAGCTTTCTTT; j_gene: TRBJ1-1; d_gene: NA; len: 13; abundance: once; v_gene: TRBV19
CDR3aa: CASSPGIRSQHF; CDR3nt: TGTGCCAGCAGTCCAGGGATTCGGTCCCAGCATTTT; j_gene: TRBJ1-5; d_gene: NA; len: 12; abundance: NA; v_gene: TRBV28
CDR3aa: CASSGTGVLYEQYF; CDR3nt: TGTGCCAGCAGTGGGACGGGGGTACTCTACGAGCAGTACTTC; j_gene: TRBJ2-7; d_gene: NA; len: 14; abundance: NA; v_gene: TRBV2
CDR3aa: CASSLWTGNTDTQYF; CDR3nt: TGTGCCAGCAGTTTATGGACAGGGAACACAGATACGCAGTATTTT; j_gene: TRBJ2-3; d_gene: TRBD1; len: 15; abundance: NA; v_gene: TRBV28
CDR3aa: CASRRGTDTQYF; CDR3nt: TGTGCCAGCAGGAGGGGGACAGATACGCAGTATTTT; j_gene: TRBJ2-3; d_gene: NA; len: 12; abundance: NA; v_gene: TRBV6-6
CDR3aa: CASRPGAGKNIQYF; CDR3nt: TGTGCCAGCAGGCCTGGGGCAGGGAAAAACATTCAGTACTTC; j_gene: TRBJ2-4; d_gene: NA; len: 14; abundance: NA; v_gene: TRBV6-1
CDR3aa: CASSQDVDGELFF; CDR3nt: TGCGCCAGCAGCCAAGATGTGGACGGGGAGCTGTTTTTT; j_gene: TRBJ2-2; d_gene: NA; len: 13; abundance: NA; v_gene: TRBV4-3
CDR3aa: CASSLRTGSSYEQYF; CDR3nt: TGCGCCAGCAGCCTTCGGACAGGGAGCTCCTACGAGCAGTACTTC; j_gene: TRBJ2-7; d_gene: TRBD1; len: 15; abundance: NA; v_gene: TRBV4-1